This T cell receptor beta chain was identified in a study of cytomegalovirus exposure and HLA in healthy donors. Whole-study findings and limits: Cytomegalovirus status, reportedly, was diagnosed with high specificity and sensitivity by the classifier. The study assumed roughly uniform donor sequencing depth for presence/absence analyses.

Of note for this clone: Its antigen is not identified.

With 4 bases clipped from V and 3 bases from J, the junction kept 2 bases outside the gene matches. CDR3 length: 14 residues. The V gene's germline CDR1 is LGHNA and CDR2 YSLEER. PCR used 60 Vbeta primers and 13 Jbeta primers. Sequenced by immunoSEQ multiplex PCR; TCRdb stores in-frame clones only, minus some. The sample has approximately 150,000 clones, about 80% seen once; the top ten hold 2.5% to 3%. The specimen sequenced was PBMCs. The rearrangement joins TRBV4-3 to TRBJ2-7, with 11 nucleotides matching TRBD1. This receptor was taken from a female donor in good health and CMV-seronegative. The CDR3 DNA reads TGCGCCAGCAGCCCGGGACAGGGGGGCTACGAGCAGTACTTC. This codes for CASSPGQGGYEQYF.